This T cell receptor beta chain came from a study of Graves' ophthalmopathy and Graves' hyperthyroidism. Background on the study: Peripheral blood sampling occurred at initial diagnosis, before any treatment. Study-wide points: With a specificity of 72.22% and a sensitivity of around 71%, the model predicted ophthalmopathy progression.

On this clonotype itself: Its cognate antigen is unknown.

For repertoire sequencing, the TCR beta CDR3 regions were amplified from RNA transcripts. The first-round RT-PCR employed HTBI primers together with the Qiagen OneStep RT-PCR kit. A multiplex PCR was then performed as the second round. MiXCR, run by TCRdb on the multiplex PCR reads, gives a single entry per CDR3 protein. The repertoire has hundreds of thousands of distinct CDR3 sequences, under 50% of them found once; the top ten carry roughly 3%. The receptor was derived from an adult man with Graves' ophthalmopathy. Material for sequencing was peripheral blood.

The DNA of the CDR3 is TGTGCCAGCAGCTGGGGGTCCCAGGGGGCCGCTGAAGCTTTCTTT. Its protein product is CASSWGSQGAAEAFF. The chain combines TRBV11-2 with TRBJ1-1; 8 bases are shared with TRBD1. From germline, CDR1 is SGHAT and CDR2 FQNNGV. V gave up 4 bases and J gave up 6 bases; unmatched junction bases: 10. The CDR3 runs to 15 residues.